This paragraph reports one T cell receptor beta chain. As yet, its antigen is unknown. This entry is derived from a study of T cell repertoires in cytomegalovirus infection. Each CDR3 protein is one row after TCRdb ran MiXCR on the reads. The sample comprises 900,000 to 950,000 distinct CDR3 sequences, less than 35% of which are singletons, and more than 13% rests with the top ten. Findings and caveats of the study: The response measured ex vivo was dominated by TCR beta clonotypes (HLA-C-restricted and CMV-specific).

CDR1 is MNHNY and CDR2 is SVGAGI in the germline V gene (reference sequence). The CDR3 extends over 21 amino acids. Trimming cost V 10 bases and J 5 bases; bases outside gene matches: 32. This sample comprised cultured CD8+ T cells from PBMCs, obtained from culture after CMV antigen stimulation. The sequence was obtained from a human donor in good health (CMV status not recorded). Some clones in this sample may be carry-over from other donors' samples. The chain has TRBV6-6 and TRBJ1-5, with TRBD1 identical over 7 bases. For the CDR3, the DNA is TGTGCCACCCAACGGGACTTATTAGGGACAGATCCATACCCCTTAGATCAGCCCCAGCATTTT. It specifies CATQRDLLGTDPYPLDQPQHF.